The 29 T cell receptor beta chains below come from one sample, sequenced in a study of shared clonotypes between healthy human individuals. Produced via immunoSEQ multiplex PCR; TCRdb's table is partial and in-frame only. The sample has over a million clones; approximately 80% are singletons. Sequences were obtained from memory CD4+ T cells from PBMCs. Subset of the sample: CD45RA-negative fraction. Receptors were obtained from a man aged 18 to 29 in good health. Some clones in this sample may be carry-over from other donors' samples.

This clone has only one observation. The gene calls are TRBV9 and TRBJ2-3; either TRBD1 or TRBD2 may fit D (5 bases each). The V end was cut by 3 bases, the J end by 0 bases, with 14 bases between. From germline, CDR1 is SGDLS and CDR2 YYNGEE. The CDR3 is 16 amino acids. In DNA form, the CDR3 reads TGTGCCAGCAGCGGACGTTACCGGGACAGCACAGATACGCAGTATTTT. Its translation: CASSGRYRDSTDTQYF.

CDR3 bases: TGTGCCAGCAGCTGGATTCTAGCGGGGGCCTACAATGAGCAGTTCTTC. Translating gives CASSWILAGAYNEQFF. The gene calls are TRBV7-2 and TRBJ2-1; 10 bases match TRBD2. The germline V gene has CDR1 SGHTA and CDR2 FQGNSA. This CDR3 has 16 amino acids. V dropped 4 bases and J dropped 2; count of bases not matched to a gene: 5.

Points on this clone: Additional DNA sequences in this sample encode the identical CDR3. This CDR3 is CSVEVGRRETQYF. The CDR3, as DNA: TGCAGCGTTGAAGTGGGCAGGAGGGAGACCCAGTACTTC. This chain connects TRBV29-1 to TRBJ2-5; weak D call: TRBD2 (5 bases). Trimming took 1 base from V and 5 from J, leaving 11 bases between them. The CDR3 totals 13 residues. Germline V lookup: CDR1 SQVTM, CDR2 ANQGSEA.

This chain joins TRBV11-3 and TRBJ1-1; unclear D gene. This CDR3 is built from 14 residues. Germline V CDR1 and CDR2: SGHNT, YENEEA. The V end was cut by 2 bases, the J end by 2 bases, with 9 bases between. The CDR3 here is CASSLRLSNTEAFF. For the CDR3, the DNA is TGTGCCAGCAGCTTACGGCTTAGTAACACTGAAGCTTTCTTT.

This sequence joins TRBV5-8 and TRBJ2-2; 8 bases are a match to TRBD2. This CDR3 contains 14 residues. Per germline, CDR1 SGHTS and CDR2 YDEGEE. V gave up 3 bases and J gave up 7 bases; unmatched junction bases: 5. The CDR3 DNA is TGTGCCAGCAGCTGGGGACTAGAAAGCGGGGAGCTGTTTTTT. The encoded protein is CASSWGLESGELFF.

V usage is TRBV5-5 and J usage is TRBJ1-1; D remains ambiguous. The V end lost 3 bases, the J end lost 0 bases, and 24 bases lay between the germline ends. Germline V gene lookup returns CDR1 SGHKS and CDR2 YYEKEE (reference sequence). This CDR3 comprises 19 residues. The CDR3: CASSWGWDILRTMNTEAFF. For the CDR3, the DNA is TGTGCCAGCAGCTGGGGATGGGATATATTAAGGACCATGAACACTGAAGCTTTCTTT. The full variable domain, rest sourced from reference TRBV5-5 and TRBJ1-1, is DAGVTQSPTHLIKTRGQQVTLRCSPISGHKSVSWYQQVLGQGPQFIFQYYEKEERGRGNFPDRFSARQFPNYSSELNVNALLLGDSALYLCASSWGWDILRTMNTEAFFGQGTRLTVV.

The chain uses TRBV4-3 and TRBJ1-2; a weak D match, TRBD1 (5 bases). The CDR3 covers 16 residues. V was pared by 1 base and J by 4 bases, with 16 bases between. Germline V gene lookup returns CDR1 LGHNA and CDR2 YSLEER. The CDR3 DNA is TGCGCCAGCAGCCAAGCTATCCATCAAAGGGGCTATGGCTACACCTTC. Protein: CASSQAIHQRGYGYTF.

This chain uses TRBV10-3 with TRBJ1-5; D is ambiguous. Germline V gene lookup returns CDR1 ENHRY and CDR2 SYGVKD. There are 14 residues in the CDR3. Trimming shortened V by 2 bases and J by 0 bases, and 5 bases separated the two germline ends. In DNA, the CDR3 is TGTGCCATCAGTGAGGTAAATAGCAATCAGCCCCAGCATTTT. Translated, it gives CAISEVNSNQPQHF.

J is TRBJ2-1 and V is TRBV10-3, with 9 bases that match TRBD1. This CDR3 has 12 amino acids. Losses at the gene ends were 3 bases for V and 16 bases for J; bases not matched to a gene: 7. Germline loops: CDR1 ENHRY, CDR2 SYGVKD. The CDR3 loop is CAISERDRVVFF. The CDR3 DNA reads TGTGCCATCAGTGAACGGGACAGGGTAGTATTCTTC.

This clone was picked up one time. The chain uses TRBV18 and TRBJ2-3, with TRBD2 as a possible D gene (5 bases). Germline lookup yields CDR1 KGHSH and CDR2 LQKENI. The length of the CDR3 is 13 residues. The ends were cut back, 2 bases at V and 3 bases at J, with 6 bases in the middle. CDR3 coding DNA: TGTGCCAGCTCACCAACGGGAACAGATACGCAGTATTTT. Amino acids: CASSPTGTDTQYF. Using reference TRBV18 and TRBJ2-3 for the parts outside the CDR3, the full variable domain is NAGVMQNPRHLVRRRGQEARLRCSPMKGHSHVYWYRQLPEEGLKFMVYLQKENIIDESGMPKERFSAEFPKEGPSILRIQQVVRGDSAAYFCASSPTGTDTQYFGPGTRLTVL.

There are many counts of this clone. The chain employs TRBV28 and TRBJ2-7; 10 bases map to TRBD2. Trimming took 6 bases from V and 5 from J; bases not matched to a gene: 10. Germline V gene data show CDR1 as MDHEN and CDR2 as SYDVKM. This CDR3 comprises 15 residues. The CDR3 DNA follows: TGTGCCAGCAGAATTACCGGGACTAGCGTCCACGAGCAGTACTTC. Its translation: CASRITGTSVHEQYF.

This chain links TRBV2 with TRBJ2-1; 8 bases line up with TRBD2. CDR1 and CDR2 from the germline V gene are SNHLY and FYNNEI. This CDR3 spans 14 amino acids. Germline trimming cut 4 bases from V and 8 bases from J; bases unmatched to any gene: 7. The CDR3 is CASSAISGAHEQFF. The CDR3, as DNA: TGTGCCAGCAGTGCGATTAGCGGGGCCCATGAGCAGTTCTTC.

The gene calls are TRBV30 and TRBJ2-3; D ambiguous. There are 13 residues in the CDR3. The V gene's germline CDR1 is GTSNPN and CDR2 SVGIG (reference sequence). V was pared by 5 bases and J by 2 bases, with 11 bases between. The CDR3 reads CAWGMTSTDTQYF. The CDR3 coding sequence is TGTGCCTGGGGTATGACCTCCACAGATACGCAGTATTTT.

This clone was picked up one time. This sequence joins TRBV5-1 and TRBJ1-5; D is undetermined. The CDR3 has 15 residues. Germline V gene lookup returns CDR1 SGHRS and CDR2 YFSETQ. The V end lost 0 bases, the J end lost 9 bases, and 16 bases lay between the germline ends. CDR3 sequence: CASSLGPTSDRPQHF. The CDR3 coding sequence is TGCGCCAGCAGCTTGGGTCCGACTTCAGACCGGCCCCAGCATTTT.

This clone is a singleton in its sample. Compared with germline, one end of the junction differs, possibly owing to a read error. The CDR3 bases are TGTGCCAGTAGAGAGAAAAGGACTAGCGGGGCCCTTAACTTC. As protein: CASREKRTSGALNF. The gene calls are TRBV19 and TRBJ2-7, with 12 bases matching TRBD2. CDR3 size: 14 residues. Germline V gives CDR1 LNHDA, CDR2 SQIVND (reference sequence).

The rearrangement uses TRBV7-9 and TRBJ2-3; weak D call: TRBD2 (6 bases). V lost 1 base and J 2 bases, leaving 13 bases between the germline ends. The CDR3 runs 16 residues. Germline loops: CDR1 SEHNR, CDR2 FQNEAQ (reference sequence). CDR3 residues: CASSLVVGGNTDTQYF. The CDR3 coding sequence is TGTGCCAGCAGCTTAGTGGTCGGAGGGAACACAGATACGCAGTATTTT.

The CDR3 coding sequence is TGCAGCGTTGACCCGGGACAGGGGAACTATGGCTACACCTTC. Its translation is CSVDPGQGNYGYTF. The chain uses TRBV29-1 and TRBJ1-2; 10 nucleotides match TRBD1. This CDR3 spans 14 amino acids. V dropped 3 bases and J dropped 2; count of bases not matched to a gene: 3. Germline V gene lookup returns CDR1 SQVTM and CDR2 ANQGSEA.

This clone was seen only a few times. The V gene is TRBV10-3, the J gene TRBJ2-1; D call uncertain. Trimming stripped 5 bases from V and 6 bases from J, with 8 bases between. The CDR3 runs to 12 residues. CDR1 and CDR2 (germline): ENHRY, SYGVKD. The CDR3 loop reads CAISPAGNEQFF. In DNA, the CDR3 is TGTGCCATCAGTCCTGCTGGCAATGAGCAGTTCTTC.

The chain is built from TRBV27 and TRBJ1-4; D gene uncertain. Trimming removed 4 bases at V and 8 bases at J, with 11 bases between. The CDR3 has 13 amino acids. Germline V gene data show CDR1 as MNHEY and CDR2 as SMNVEV (reference sequence). The CDR3 protein is CASSSQVREKLFF. In nucleotides, the CDR3 is TGTGCCAGCAGTTCGCAGGTTCGGGAAAAACTGTTTTTT.

V is TRBV27 and J is TRBJ2-1, with TRBD2 identical over 10 bases. Germline-derived CDR1 and CDR2 are MNHEY and SMNVEV (reference sequence). V lost 3 bases and J lost 8; bases outside the gene matches: 10. The CDR3 totals 16 residues. The DNA for the CDR3 is TGTGCCAGCAGTTTCGGTCTAGCGGGAGTTGTGGATGAGCAGTTCTTC. Protein product: CASSFGLAGVVDEQFF.

This rearrangement joins TRBV5-4 to TRBJ2-3, with 14 bases fitting TRBD2. This CDR3 is built from 18 residues. Trimming at V came to 4 bases and at J to 1 base, leaving 8 bases not matched to a gene. Looked up from germline, CDR1 is SGHNT and CDR2 is YYREEE (reference sequence). The CDR3: CASSRGLAGGGGTDTQYF. The CDR3 DNA reads TGTGCCAGCAGCCGAGGACTAGCGGGAGGCGGGGGCACAGATACGCAGTATTTT. The full variable domain, rest sourced from reference TRBV5-4 and TRBJ2-3, is ETGVTQSPTHLIKTRGQQVTLRCSSQSGHNTVSWYQQALGQGPQFIFQYYREEENGRGNFPPRFSGLQFPNYSSELNVNALELDDSALYLCASSRGLAGGGGTDTQYFGPGTRLTVL.

The chain links TRBV7-6 to TRBJ2-5; D gene uncertain. Per the germline V gene, CDR1 is SGHVS and CDR2 is FNYEAQ. This CDR3 spans 17 amino acids. The V end was cut by 2 bases, the J end by 5 bases, with 21 bases between. In DNA, the CDR3 is TGTGCCAGCAGCTTAATGGGCTTGGGCGGAGTTGTGGAGACCCAGTACTTC. It encodes CASSLMGLGGVVETQYF.

The chain recombines TRBV5-1 with TRBJ2-7; perhaps TRBD2 as D (6 bases). The CDR3 is made up of 17 amino acids. Germline CDR1 and CDR2: SGHRS and YFSETQ. V was pared by 0 bases and J by 2 bases, with 18 bases between. The CDR3, as DNA: TGCGCCAGCAGCTTGGGGGTGGTGGGGACGGGAGCCTACGAGCAGTACTTC. Translated: CASSLGVVGTGAYEQYF.

The genes are TRBV5-4 and TRBJ1-2; TRBD1 matches 8 bases. V trimming: 2 bases; J trimming: 9 bases; junction bases outside the gene matches: 6. The CDR3 totals 13 residues. Germline V gene data show CDR1 as SGHNT and CDR2 as YYREEE (reference sequence). In nucleotides, the CDR3 is TGTGCCAGCAGCTTTGACAGGGGCGGAAGCTACACCTTC. Protein sequence: CASSFDRGGSYTF.

This chain uses TRBV28 with TRBJ2-2, with TRBD2 matching over 15 bases. V lost 7 bases to trimming and J lost 6 bases; unmatched junction nucleotides: 12. The germline CDR1 and CDR2 sequences are MDHEN and SYDVKM. The CDR3 sequence is 18 residues long. This CDR3 reads CASNPRFGLAGGSGELFF. CDR3 DNA: TGTGCCAGCAACCCCCGTTTCGGACTAGCGGGAGGGTCCGGGGAGCTGTTTTTT.

The chain links TRBV19 to TRBJ2-2; D is uncertain. Germline V gene data show CDR1 as LNHDA and CDR2 as SQIVND (reference sequence). The CDR3 has 15 residues. The V end was cut by 10 bases, the J end by 2 bases, with 17 bases between. The CDR3 reads CATHNPGGNTGELFF. The CDR3 nucleotides read TGTGCCACCCACAATCCGGGCGGAAACACCGGGGAGCTGTTTTTT.

In its sample, this clone was seen many times. The chain employs TRBV28 and TRBJ1-2, with TRBD1 as a possible D gene (5 bases). Germline CDR1 MDHEN, CDR2 SYDVKM. The length of the CDR3 is 15 residues. Trimming removed 5 bases from V and 7 bases from J, with 20 bases in between. CDR3 coding DNA: TGTGCCAGCAGTCCCCCGGGCAGGGTTGCTTCTGGCTACACCTTC. It encodes CASSPPGRVASGYTF.

This clone has only a few counts. V gene TRBV4-1 combines with J gene TRBJ2-7; D not resolved. This CDR3 is built from 14 residues. The V gene's germline CDR1 is MGHRA and CDR2 YSYEKL. Trimming pared 4 bases from V and 2 bases from J, leaving 12 bases between. This chain's CDR3 is CASSLSTIPYEQYF. The CDR3 nucleotides read TGCGCCAGCAGCCTCAGTACTATACCCTACGAGCAGTACTTC.

The rearrangement joins TRBV10-1 to TRBJ1-1, with 8 bases that match TRBD1. CDR1 is WNHNN and CDR2 is SYGVQD in the germline V gene (reference sequence). The CDR3 is 13 residues long. The V and J ends lost 5 bases and 8 bases, in that order; junction bases with no gene match: 7. The DNA of the CDR3 is TGCGCCAGCAGTTGGACAGGGCGAACCGAAGCTTTCTTT. Its translation is CASSWTGRTEAFF.